This record looks at one T cell receptor (beta chain) sequence and its context. Its target is unknown. This beta chain is a stray read from a library made for alpha chains; its abundance is not meaningful. This specimen comes from a study of spatial heterogeneity in lung cancer. Study conclusions and caveats: Tumor mutation count correlated with how many alpha and beta TCRs expanded intratumorally.

The length of the CDR3 is 17 residues. The trim removed 4 bases at V and 1 base at J, leaving 6 bases unmatched. Per germline, CDR1 SGHVS and CDR2 FQNEAQ. The time point was: sample taken at primary tumor resection. Donation came from 70 or so patients with untreated early-stage non-small cell lung cancer. Tumor, nontumor lung or frozen PBMC supplied whole RNA that was sequenced unsorted. The study tagged each TCR cDNA molecule with a unique molecular identifier. TCRdb analysed the 5' RACE reads with MiXCR anew, one entry per CDR3 protein. The sample yields about 10,000 distinct CDR3 sequences, roughly an eighth seen once.

The receptor comes from a male donor with early-stage non-small cell lung cancer. This specimen consisted of lung tumor tissue, obtained at surgery. The rearrangement links TRBV7-8 to TRBJ2-5, with 13 bases identical to TRBD2. The CDR3 DNA sequence: TGTGCCAGCAGCTCCGCCGGACTAGCGGGGGTCCAAGAGACCCAGTACTTC. Its translation: CASSSAGLAGVQETQYF.